The 29 T cell receptor beta chains listed next were all sequenced from one sample in a study of T cell repertoires in cytomegalovirus infection. These receptors are not linked to any known antigen. TCRdb itself ran the reads through MiXCR, one entry per CDR3 protein. The sample comprises 35,000 or so distinct CDR3 sequences, approximately 52% of which are singletons, and 90% rests with the top ten. The starting material was CD8+ T cells from cultured PBMCs, obtained from culture after CMV antigen stimulation. These receptor sequences come from a human donor in good health (CMV status not recorded). Some clones in this sample may be carry-over from other donors' samples.

This clonotype was counted only a few times. The chain links TRBV4-1 to TRBJ1-5, with D maybe TRBD1 (5 bases). The V gene's germline CDR1 is MGHRA and CDR2 YSYEKL. The CDR3 loop spans 15 amino acids. Trimming left V 0 bases short and J 4 bases short, with 10 bases between. CDR3 sequence: CASSQDGTTNQPQHF. CDR3 in DNA: TGCGCCAGCAGCCAAGACGGGACTACTAATCAGCCCCAGCATTTT.

The chain joins TRBV15 to TRBJ2-7; TRBD1 matches at 8 bases. Germline lookup yields CDR1 LNHNV and CDR2 YYDKDF (reference sequence). Trimming took 3 bases from V and 2 from J; bases not matched to a gene: 12. The CDR3 spans 17 residues. The CDR3: CATSRGNRGQGTYEQYF. As DNA, the CDR3 is TGTGCCACCAGCAGGGGCAATCGCGGACAGGGCACCTACGAGCAGTACTTC.

This chain links TRBV7-3 with TRBJ1-5; D not resolved. Trimming stripped 8 bases from V and 1 base from J, with 9 bases between. The CDR3 has 13 amino acids. Germline CDR1 reads SGHTA; CDR2 reads FQGTGA. The CDR3 DNA reads as TGTGCCAGCTGCCCGGGGAGCAATCAGCCCCAGCATTTT. Its protein product is CASCPGSNQPQHF.

The V call is TRBV20-1, the J call TRBJ2-3, with D possibly TRBD1 on 6 matching bases. The CDR3 contains 15 residues. Trimming pared 6 bases from V and 1 base from J, leaving 17 bases between. Germline assignment: CDR1 DFQATT and CDR2 SNEGSKA (reference sequence). CDR3 sequence: CSAPWAGDGTDTQYF. The CDR3 DNA follows: TGCAGTGCCCCTTGGGCAGGGGATGGCACAGATACGCAGTATTTT.

The chain has TRBV7-8 and TRBJ2-6, with D uncertain. The CDR3 is made up of 14 amino acids. V dropped 4 bases and J dropped 0 bases, with 4 bases sitting between them. From germline, CDR1 is SGHVS and CDR2 FQNEAQ. CDR3 loop: CASSYYSGANVLTF. In DNA form, the CDR3 reads TGTGCCAGCAGCTACTACTCTGGGGCCAACGTCCTGACTTTC.

The J gene is TRBJ1-3, the V gene TRBV7-6, with a tentative D call TRBD1 (5 bases). The germline V gene has CDR1 SGHVS and CDR2 FNYEAQ. The germline V and J ends were trimmed by 4 bases and 1 base, with 8 bases remaining between them. The CDR3 loop spans 14 amino acids. The CDR3 loop is CASSWRQSGNTIYF. The CDR3 DNA reads as TGTGCCAGCAGCTGGCGACAGTCTGGAAACACCATATATTTT.

The J gene is TRBJ1-5, the V gene TRBV4-1; 10 positions match TRBD1. V trimming: 0 bases; J trimming: 3 bases; junction bases outside the gene matches: 5. Per germline, CDR1 MGHRA and CDR2 YSYEKL. There are 17 residues in the CDR3. Here the CDR3 DNA reads TGCGCCAGCAGCCAAGAATCAGGGACAGGGGTCAATCAGCCCCAGCATTTT. It encodes CASSQESGTGVNQPQHF.

This clonotype was seen a few times. The chain joins TRBV2 to TRBJ2-5, with D possibly TRBD2 on 5 matching bases. V was trimmed by 2 bases and J by 5 bases, leaving 6 bases between them. CDR3 size: 12 residues. Germline V lookup: CDR1 SNHLY, CDR2 FYNNEI. This CDR3 reads CASSEWRETQYF. Written as DNA, the CDR3 is TGTGCCAGCAGTGAATGGAGGGAGACCCAGTACTTC.

This sequence joins TRBV20-1 and TRBJ1-1; D is unresolved. The CDR3 covers 11 residues. Germline V lookup: CDR1 DFQATT, CDR2 SNEGSKA (reference sequence). V was cut by 1 base and J by 7 bases, with 7 bases left in between. Written as DNA, the CDR3 is TGCAGTGCTAGAGCATACCGTGAAGCTTTCTTT. Translation: CSARAYREAFF.

The sample holds a few counts of this clonotype. The gene calls are TRBV28 and TRBJ2-7; the match to TRBD2 covers 7 bases. The CDR3 extends over 13 amino acids. Germline CDR1 is MDHEN and CDR2 is SYDVKM. Trimming took 5 bases from V and 5 from J; bases not matched to a gene: 6. Here the CDR3 reads CASSPRGRNEQYF. The CDR3 DNA reads TGTGCCAGCAGTCCGCGGGGGAGAAACGAGCAGTACTTC.

This clonotype was seen once. The rearrangement uses TRBV10-3 and TRBJ2-7, with a tentative D call TRBD2 (6 bases). V lost 5 bases and J 3 bases, leaving 17 bases between the germline ends. CDR3 length equals 15 residues. Germline V gene lookup returns CDR1 ENHRY and CDR2 SYGVKD. CDR3 bases: TGTGCCATCAGTCCAGACGCGACGGGACTCTACGAGCAGTACTTC. This encodes CAISPDATGLYEQYF.

CDR3 sequence reads: CASSETQAWEQFF. The CDR3 DNA follows: TGTGCCAGCAGTGAAACACAGGCGTGGGAGCAGTTCTTC. The V gene is TRBV2, the J gene TRBJ2-1, with D perhaps TRBD1 (5 bases). CDR3 length equals 13 residues. The germline gives CDR1 SNHLY, CDR2 FYNNEI. Trimming shortened V by 2 bases and J by 10 bases, and 12 bases separated the two germline ends.

The rearrangement uses TRBV7-9 and TRBJ1-1; D might be TRBD1 (5 bases). The length of the CDR3 is 11 residues. Trimming cost V 5 bases and J 10 bases, with 11 bases left between them. Germline-derived CDR1 and CDR2 are SEHNR and FQNEAQ (reference sequence). In nucleotides, the CDR3 is TGTGCCAGCAGCGGTGGGGGTACAGCTTTCTTT. This gives the protein CASSGGGTAFF. Full variable domain (rest looked up from reference TRBV7-9 and TRBJ1-1): DTGVSQNPRHKITKRGQNVTFRCDPISEHNRLYWYRQTLGQGPEFLTYFQNEAQLEKSRLLSDRFSAERPKGSFSTLEIQRTEQGDSAMYLCASSGGGTAFFGQGTRLTVV.

This clonotype was counted a few times. This chain connects TRBV19 to TRBJ2-2; D uncertain. V shed 5 bases and J shed 4 bases, with 14 bases lying between them. The CDR3 is 15 amino acids. From germline, CDR1 is LNHDA and CDR2 SQIVND (reference sequence). CDR3 coding DNA: TGTGCCAGTAGTCCGAGAGCGACCCGCACCGGGGAGCTGTTTTTT. It yields the protein CASSPRATRTGELFF.

This clonotype was seen more than once but under ten times. The V and J genes are TRBV27 and TRBJ2-7; tentatively, D is TRBD2 (5 bases). The CDR3 runs 15 residues. V lost 2 bases and J lost 3, with 14 bases in between. CDR1 and CDR2 (germline): MNHEY, SMNVEV (reference sequence). This chain's CDR3 is CASSLKPSRIYEQYF. The DNA of the CDR3 is TGTGCCAGCAGTTTAAAACCTAGCCGAATCTACGAGCAGTACTTC.

This chain uses TRBV12-3 or TRBV12-4 with TRBJ2-5; 10 bases are a match to TRBD2. Losses at the gene ends were 7 bases for V and 4 bases for J; bases not matched to a gene: 9. The CDR3 consists of 15 residues. In nucleotides, the CDR3 is TGTGCCAGCACCGCACTAGCGGGGAGGGCAGAGACCCAGTACTTC. This codes for CASTALAGRAETQYF.

This sequence joins TRBV20-1 and TRBJ2-1, with 15 bases matching TRBD2. The CDR3 is made up of 19 amino acids. The junction had 9 bases not matched to a gene; V was cut back by 3 bases and J by 0 bases. Per the germline V gene, CDR1 is DFQATT and CDR2 is SNEGSKA (reference sequence). DNA for the CDR3: TGCAGTGCTAGTGGACTAGCGGGAGGGCCGATAAGCTCCTACAATGAGCAGTTCTTC. Protein: CSASGLAGGPISSYNEQFF.

This sequence joins TRBV28 and TRBJ1-1; D is ambiguous. The germline gives CDR1 MDHEN, CDR2 SYDVKM. The CDR3 has 11 residues. V dropped 2 bases and J dropped 7 bases, with 5 bases sitting between them. CDR3 loop: CASSLMDEAFF. The CDR3 nucleotides read TGTGCCAGCAGTTTAATGGATGAAGCTTTCTTT.

This chain connects TRBV7-6 to TRBJ2-7; the D gene could be TRBD1 or TRBD2 (5 bases each). Trimming pared 5 bases from V and 2 bases from J, leaving 16 bases between. The CDR3 consists of 15 residues. The germline V gene encodes CDR1 SGHVS and CDR2 FNYEAQ. CDR3 residues: CASSPTGGRTYEQYF. The CDR3 DNA is TGTGCCAGCAGCCCTACAGGAGGTAGAACCTACGAGCAGTACTTC.

This clonotype was picked up many times. The chain couples TRBV27 to TRBJ1-1, with 9 positions matching TRBD1. J lost 6 bases, V lost 0 bases, and 5 bases had no gene match. CDR1 is MNHEY and CDR2 is SMNVEV in the germline V gene (reference sequence). This CDR3 has 15 amino acids. The CDR3 sequence is CASSLSGTGPAEAFF. The CDR3 nucleotides read TGTGCCAGCAGTTTATCAGGGACAGGGCCAGCTGAAGCTTTCTTT.

The chain is built from TRBV4-1 and TRBJ2-1; D perhaps matches TRBD2 (5 bases). Germline V gene lookup returns CDR1 MGHRA and CDR2 YSYEKL. Trimming took 4 bases from V and 2 from J, leaving 9 bases between them. There are 14 residues in the CDR3. DNA of the CDR3: TGCGCCAGCAGCCTGGGAGAGACCTACAATGAGCAGTTCTTC. It is translated as CASSLGETYNEQFF.

In its sample, this clonotype was seen a few times. This sequence joins TRBV2 and TRBJ1-1; D is uncertain. CDR1 SNHLY and CDR2 FYNNEI come from the germline V gene. The CDR3 loop spans 11 amino acids. V shed 8 bases and J shed 7 bases, with 11 bases lying between them. The CDR3 nucleotides read TGTGCCAGCTGTTTTATAAGTGAAGCTTTCTTT. This encodes CASCFISEAFF. The variable domain in full, with the rest retrieved from reference TRBV2 and TRBJ1-1, is EPEVTQTPSHQVTQMGQEVILRCVPISNHLYFYWYRQILGQKVEFLVSFYNNEISEKSEIFDDQFSVERPDGSNFTLKIRSTKLEDSAMYFCASCFISEAFFGQGTRLTVV.

The chain has TRBV14 and TRBJ2-1, with D possibly matching TRBD2 (6 bases). V dropped 5 bases and J dropped 3 bases, with 14 bases sitting between them. CDR1 is SGHDN and CDR2 is FVKESK in the germline V gene. The CDR3 covers 15 residues. CDR3 sequence reads: CASSSPGLLYNEQFF. DNA for the CDR3: TGTGCCAGCAGCTCCCCGGGACTGCTCTACAATGAGCAGTTCTTC.

The chain has TRBV6-2 or TRBV6-3 and TRBJ1-1; D gene unclear. Germline V gene lookup returns CDR1 MNHEY and CDR2 SVGEGT. The CDR3 is 13 residues long. The V end lost 11 bases, the J end lost 4 bases, and 17 bases lay between the germline ends. The CDR3 protein is CAAVRGSSTEAFF. Here the CDR3 DNA reads TGTGCCGCGGTCCGGGGAAGCAGCACTGAAGCTTTCTTT.

The J gene is TRBJ2-7, the V gene TRBV12-3 or TRBV12-4; 9 positions match TRBD1. J gave up 6 bases and V 4 bases, and 7 bases lay outside the gene matches. The CDR3 has 14 residues. The CDR3 region is CASSSSGTGPEQYF. The CDR3 coding sequence is TGTGCCAGCAGTTCCTCCGGGACAGGGCCCGAGCAGTACTTC.

This clonotype was detected ten times or more. The V call is TRBV7-3, the J call TRBJ1-1; TRBD1 might be the D (5 bases). CDR1 and CDR2 (germline): SGHTA, FQGTGA. The CDR3 sequence is 15 residues long. V dropped 5 bases and J dropped 4 bases, with 17 bases sitting between them. CDR3 protein: CASSPTGGEATEAFF. The CDR3 DNA reads as TGTGCCAGCAGCCCGACCGGGGGGGAGGCCACTGAAGCTTTCTTT. The full variable domain, in which reference TRBV7-3 and TRBJ1-1 provide the parts outside the CDR3, is GAGVSQTPSNKVTEKGKYVELRCDPISGHTALYWYRQSLGQGPEFLIYFQGTGAADDSGLPNDRFFAVRPEGSVSTLKIQRTERGDSAVYLCASSPTGGEATEAFFGQGTRLTVV.

The rearrangement uses TRBV6-2 or TRBV6-3 and TRBJ1-5, with D uncertain. The V gene's germline CDR1 is MNHEY and CDR2 SVGEGT. Deletions cut 2 bases from V and 0 bases from J, with 11 bases between. This CDR3 is built from 16 residues. The CDR3 region is CASSYPGRYSNQPQHF. The CDR3 DNA reads TGTGCCAGCAGTTACCCCGGGCGTTATAGCAATCAGCCCCAGCATTTT.

This sequence joins TRBV12-5 and TRBJ1-2; no firm D call. The CDR3 loop spans 11 amino acids. Germline CDR1 reads LGHNT; CDR2 reads FRNRAP. The V end lost 5 bases, the J end lost 8 bases, and 9 bases lay between the germline ends. The CDR3 DNA sequence: TGTGCTAGTGGTGAGGGTAGAGGCTACACCTTC. Protein product: CASGEGRGYTF.

This clonotype appeared a few times. The chain joins TRBV2 to TRBJ1-5, with D hard to call. In germline, CDR1 is SNHLY, CDR2 FYNNEI. The germline V and J ends were trimmed by 3 bases and 5 bases, with 8 bases remaining between them. This CDR3 comprises 13 residues. The CDR3, as DNA: TGTGCCAGCAGTGACCGCGCGTATCAGCCCCAGCATTTT. This codes for CASSDRAYQPQHF.